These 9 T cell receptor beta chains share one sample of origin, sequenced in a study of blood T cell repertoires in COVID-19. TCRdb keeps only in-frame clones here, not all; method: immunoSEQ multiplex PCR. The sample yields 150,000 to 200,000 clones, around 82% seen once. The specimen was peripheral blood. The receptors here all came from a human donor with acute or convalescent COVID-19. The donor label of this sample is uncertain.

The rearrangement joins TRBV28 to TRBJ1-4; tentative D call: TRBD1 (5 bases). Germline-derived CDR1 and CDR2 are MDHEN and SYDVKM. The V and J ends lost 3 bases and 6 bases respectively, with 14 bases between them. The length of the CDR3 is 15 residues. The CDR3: CASSFEATVHEKLFF. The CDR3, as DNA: TGTGCCAGCAGTTTTGAGGCGACAGTGCATGAAAAACTGTTTTTT.

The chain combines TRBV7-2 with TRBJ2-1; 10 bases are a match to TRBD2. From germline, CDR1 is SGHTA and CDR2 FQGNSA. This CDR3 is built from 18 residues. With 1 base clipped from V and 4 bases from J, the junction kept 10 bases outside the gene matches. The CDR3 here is CASSLVPPASGSYNEQFF. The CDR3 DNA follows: TGTGCCAGCAGCTTAGTTCCTCCGGCTAGCGGGAGTTACAATGAGCAGTTCTTC. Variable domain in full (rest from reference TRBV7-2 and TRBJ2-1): GAGVSQSPSNKVTEKGKDVELRCDPISGHTALYWYRQSLGQGLEFLIYFQGNSAPDKSGLPSDRFSAERTGGSVSTLTIQRTQQEDSAVYLCASSLVPPASGSYNEQFFGPGTRLTVL.

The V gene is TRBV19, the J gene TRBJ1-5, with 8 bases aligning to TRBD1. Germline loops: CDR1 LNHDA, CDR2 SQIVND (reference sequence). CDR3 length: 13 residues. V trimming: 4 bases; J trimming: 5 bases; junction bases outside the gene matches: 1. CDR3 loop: CASSKDRDQPQHF. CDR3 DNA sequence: TGTGCCAGTAGTAAGGACAGGGATCAGCCCCAGCATTTT. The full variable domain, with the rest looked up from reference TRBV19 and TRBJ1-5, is DGGITQSPKYLFRKEGQNVTLSCEQNLNHDAMYWYRQDPGQGLRLIYYSQIVNDFQKGDIAEGYSVSREKKESFPLTVTSAQKNPTAFYLCASSKDRDQPQHFGDGTRLSIL.

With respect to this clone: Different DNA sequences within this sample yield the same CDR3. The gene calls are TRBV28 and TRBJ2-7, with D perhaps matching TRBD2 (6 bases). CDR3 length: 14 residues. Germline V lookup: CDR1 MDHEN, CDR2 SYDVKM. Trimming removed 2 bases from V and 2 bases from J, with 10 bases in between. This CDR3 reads CASSLGGYAYEQYF. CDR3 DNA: TGTGCCAGCAGTTTAGGGGGGTACGCCTACGAGCAGTACTTC.

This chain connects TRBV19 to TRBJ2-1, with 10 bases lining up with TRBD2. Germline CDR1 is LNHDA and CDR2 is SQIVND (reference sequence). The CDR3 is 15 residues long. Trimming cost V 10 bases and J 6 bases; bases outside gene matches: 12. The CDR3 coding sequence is TGTGCCACCCTTACTGGGACTAGCGTTGGCAATGAGCAGTTCTTC. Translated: CATLTGTSVGNEQFF.

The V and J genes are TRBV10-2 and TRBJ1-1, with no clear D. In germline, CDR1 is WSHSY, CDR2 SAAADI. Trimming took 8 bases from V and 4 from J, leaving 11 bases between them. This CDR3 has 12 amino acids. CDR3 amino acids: CASSGRGTEAFF. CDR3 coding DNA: TGCGCCAGCTCGGGGAGAGGCACTGAAGCTTTCTTT.

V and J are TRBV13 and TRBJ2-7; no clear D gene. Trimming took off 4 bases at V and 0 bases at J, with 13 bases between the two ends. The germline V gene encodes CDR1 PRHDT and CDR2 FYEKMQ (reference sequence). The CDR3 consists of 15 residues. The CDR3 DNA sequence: TGTGCCAGCAGCTCGTTCCCCCCGAGCTCCTACGAGCAGTACTTC. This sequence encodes CASSSFPPSSYEQYF.

CDR3 residues: CASSYISRGNTDTQYF. The CDR3 nucleotides are TGTGCCAGCAGTTATATTAGCAGGGGGAACACAGATACGCAGTATTTT. V and J are TRBV6-5 and TRBJ2-3; 7 bases map to TRBD1. CDR3 size: 16 residues. Looked up from germline, CDR1 is MNHEY and CDR2 is SVGAGI. V trimming: 3 bases; J trimming: 2 bases; junction bases outside the gene matches: 8.

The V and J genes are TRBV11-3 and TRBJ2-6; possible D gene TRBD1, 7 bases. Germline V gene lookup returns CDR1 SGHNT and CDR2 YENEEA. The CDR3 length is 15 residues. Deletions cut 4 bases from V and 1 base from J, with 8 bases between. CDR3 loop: CASSSGGSGANVLTF. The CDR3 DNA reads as TGTGCCAGCAGCTCAGGGGGGTCTGGGGCCAACGTCCTGACTTTC.